The 24 T cell receptor beta chains presented below share a single source sample, sequenced in a study of T cell clusters in autoimmune cytopenias. TRB rearrangements were amplified by touch-down multiplex PCR with mixed TRB-A/B primers. TCRdb reprocessed the multiplex PCR reads, keeping one entry per CDR3 protein, no DNA. Its table records about 5,000 distinct CDR3 sequences. Tens of thousands of genome equivalents of blood DNA were amplified for TRB. These sequences were also reported in another study, on T cell repertoires in aging, cancer and after chemotherapy.

The material sequenced was peripheral blood. Every receptor here comes from a human donor in good health.

This chain links TRBV21-1 with TRBJ2-3; there is no DNA to check the TCRdb D call of TRBD2. TRBV21-1 is deemed a pseudogene. The CDR3 spans 18 residues. The CDR3 loop reads CASSKGCTSGASTDTQYF.

Judged by frequency, this clonotype is medium-sized. V gene TRBV6-5 combines with J gene TRBJ1-5. Germline V gene sequence: CDR1 MNHEY, CDR2 SVGAGI. The CDR3 is made up of 14 amino acids. CDR3 amino acids: CASSITVGNQPQHF.

The chain is built from TRBV7-9 and TRBJ1-2; no DNA is available, so the TRBD1 call from TCRdb remains unchecked. Germline CDR1 is SEHNR and CDR2 is FQNEAQ (reference sequence). The CDR3 contains 14 residues. The CDR3 reads CASSPSGGGYGYTF. Based on the CDR3 plus reference TRBV7-9 and TRBJ1-2, the full variable domain is DTGVSQNPRHKITKRGQNVTFRCDPISEHNRLYWYRQTLGQGPEFLTYFQNEAQLEKSRLLSDRFSAERPKGSFSTLEIQRTEQGDSAMYLCASSPSGGGYGYTFGSGTRLTVV.

Its frequency marks this clonotype as medium-sized (0.01 to 0.1%). This rearrangement joins TRBV27 to TRBJ2-1; TCRdb's D call of TRBD2 is untestable without DNA. The CDR3 runs 15 residues. CDR1 is MNHEY and CDR2 is SMNVEV in the germline V gene (reference sequence). The CDR3 protein is CASSLSREGGDEQFF.

According to its frequency, this clonotype is medium-sized. V and J are TRBV6-5 and TRBJ1-6; TCRdb lists TRBD1, though no DNA is available to test this call. The CDR3 consists of 18 residues. Per germline, CDR1 MNHEY and CDR2 SVGAGI. CDR3 loop: CASSYSTGTSSYNSPLHF.

This clonotype is labeled medium-sized (0.01 to 0.1%) based on frequency. The chain combines TRBV19 with TRBJ1-2; the D call of TRBD1 rests on TCRdb alone, since no DNA is present to check it. The CDR3 loop spans 14 amino acids. The germline V gene encodes CDR1 LNHDA and CDR2 SQIVND (reference sequence). The CDR3 spells CASSIQGSMDGYTF.

J is TRBJ1-2 and V is TRBV10-3. CDR1 ENHRY and CDR2 SYGVKD come from the germline V gene. The CDR3 spans 13 residues. The CDR3 sequence: CAISDGSNYGYTF.

The V and J genes are TRBV10-2 and TRBJ2-2. This CDR3 is built from 13 residues. The germline CDR1 and CDR2 sequences are WSHSY and SAAADI. The CDR3 sequence: CSSSERDTGELFF.

The chain has TRBV7-9 and TRBJ2-7. This CDR3 spans 14 amino acids. The V gene's germline CDR1 is SEHNR and CDR2 FQNEAQ (reference sequence). The chain's CDR3 is CASSRTGGSYEQYF.

This clonotype is identified as medium-sized from frequency. The chain recombines TRBV5-6 with TRBJ1-3; the D call from TCRdb, TRBD1, cannot be confirmed without DNA. Germline loops: CDR1 SGHDT, CDR2 YYEEEE. The CDR3 totals 15 residues. CDR3 amino acids: CASSRGRLSGNTIYF.

The chain couples TRBV20-1 to TRBJ1-5; TCRdb indicates TRBD1, and absent DNA this call remains unverified. CDR1 and CDR2 (germline): DFQATT, SNEGSKA (reference sequence). The CDR3 consists of 14 residues. This CDR3 is CSAPGTLGNQPQHF.

The V call is TRBV6-5, the J call TRBJ2-7; the D call from TCRdb, TRBD1, cannot be confirmed without DNA. The germline V gene has CDR1 MNHEY and CDR2 SVGAGI. The CDR3 totals 14 residues. This CDR3 is CATSSTEWANEQYF.

The rearrangement uses TRBV30 and TRBJ1-5; TCRdb returns TRBD1, unconfirmable since there is no DNA. The CDR3 covers 13 residues. The V gene's germline CDR1 is GTSNPN and CDR2 SVGIG (reference sequence). The CDR3 is CAWASGNNQPQHF. Full variable domain (outside the CDR3, taken from reference TRBV30 and TRBJ1-5): SQTIHQWPATLVQPVGSPLSLECTVEGTSNPNLYWYRQAAGRGLQLLFYSVGIGQISSEVPQNLSASRPQDRQFILSSKKLLLSDSGFYLCAWASGNNQPQHFGDGTRLSIL.

This clonotype counts as medium-sized by frequency. This chain uses TRBV27 with TRBJ2-2; TCRdb indicates TRBD1, and absent DNA this call remains unverified. Germline assignment: CDR1 MNHEY and CDR2 SMNVEV (reference sequence). This CDR3 has 15 residues. CDR3: CASSLSRVGAGELFF.

This clonotype is medium-sized (0.01 to 0.1%) by frequency. The chain is built from TRBV29-1 and TRBJ1-4. There are 14 residues in the CDR3. Germline V gene sequence: CDR1 SQVTM, CDR2 ANQGSEA. CDR3 in amino acids: CSVEIGATNEKLFF. The full variable domain, with the rest looked up from reference TRBV29-1 and TRBJ1-4, is SAVISQKPSRDICQRGTSLTIQCQVDSQVTMMFWYRQQPGQSLTLIATANQGSEATYESGFVIDKFPISRPNLTFSTLTVSNMSPEDSSIYLCSVEIGATNEKLFFGSGTQLSVL.

The chain carries TRBV5-5 and TRBJ1-1. CDR3 length equals 13 residues. The germline V gene encodes CDR1 SGHKS and CDR2 YYEKEE (reference sequence). Here the CDR3 reads CASSLVMGTEAFF. Supplemented by reference TRBV5-5 and TRBJ1-1, the full variable domain reads DAGVTQSPTHLIKTRGQQVTLRCSPISGHKSVSWYQQVLGQGPQFIFQYYEKEERGRGNFPDRFSARQFPNYSSELNVNALLLGDSALYLCASSLVMGTEAFFGQGTRLTVV.

V gene TRBV5-1 combines with J gene TRBJ1-2; with no DNA, the TCRdb D assignment of TRBD1 cannot be verified. Looked up from germline, CDR1 is SGHRS and CDR2 is YFSETQ. The CDR3 has 14 amino acids. CDR3 loop: CASSLGTGAMGYTF.

This clonotype is medium-sized (0.01 to 0.1%) by frequency. The chain employs TRBV27 and TRBJ1-4; TCRdb reports TRBD1, a call that lacks DNA to check it against. CDR1 is MNHEY and CDR2 is SMNVEV in the germline V gene (reference sequence). This CDR3 region has 16 residues. Here the CDR3 reads CASSLSRVRVGEKLFF.

Measured by frequency, this clonotype is medium-sized. The chain recombines TRBV29-1 with TRBJ2-7; TCRdb returns TRBD1, unconfirmable since there is no DNA. The CDR3 spans 13 residues. Germline loops: CDR1 SQVTM, CDR2 ANQGSEA. CDR3 in amino acids: CLTGGAGSYEQYF.

According to its frequency, this clonotype is medium-sized (0.01 to 0.1%). The chain's CDR3 is CASSLKGQGAGELFF. The chain recombines TRBV7-6 with TRBJ2-2; the TRBD1 assignment by TCRdb is unverifiable without DNA. The CDR3 totals 15 residues. The V gene's germline CDR1 is SGHVS and CDR2 FNYEAQ.

This clonotype registers medium-sized by frequency. This sequence joins TRBV18 and TRBJ2-7. Germline V gene lookup returns CDR1 KGHSH and CDR2 LQKENI. The CDR3 is made up of 12 amino acids. This CDR3 is CASSPEAYEQYF.

This clonotype registers medium-sized by frequency. The V gene is TRBV27, the J gene TRBJ2-7; absent DNA, TCRdb's TRBD1 call cannot be checked. Per germline, CDR1 MNHEY and CDR2 SMNVEV (reference sequence). This CDR3 is 12 amino acids long. The CDR3 is CASSGQGTEQYF.

This clonotype is deemed medium-sized by its frequency. The V and J genes are TRBV7-6 and TRBJ2-7; TCRdb proposes TRBD1, but this gene call is untestable without DNA. The CDR3 consists of 15 residues. From germline, CDR1 is SGHVS and CDR2 FNYEAQ. The CDR3 loop reads CASSLSPGHNYEQYF.

The rearrangement uses TRBV6-1 and TRBJ2-1. CDR3 size: 15 residues. In germline, CDR1 is MNHNS, CDR2 SASEGT. CDR3: CASSYSGNPYNEQFF.